The entry below gives a single T cell receptor (beta chain) sequence along with its context. The data were taken from a study of blood T cell repertoires in COVID-19. Trimming cost V 5 bases and J 6 bases; bases outside gene matches: 5. The CDR3 runs 15 residues. Per germline, CDR1 MGHRA and CDR2 YSYEKL. Cohort assignment relied on participant-reported clinical history. Clones were sequenced by immunoSEQ multiplex PCR, and TCRdb holds only the in-frame ones, with some missing. The data contain more than 350,000 clones, approximately 87% of them singletons. The TCR was taken from a woman aged 50 to 65 who had recovered from COVID-19. Sequencing was carried out using PBMCs or T cells enriched from blood (not recorded which). The V call is TRBV4-1, the J call TRBJ1-5; TRBD1 matches at 12 bases. For the CDR3, the DNA is TGCGCCAGCAGCTTGGGACAGGGGGCACGTCAGCCCCAGCATTTT. This encodes CASSLGQGARQPQHF.